This T cell receptor beta chain was retrieved from a study of T cell repertoires in cytomegalovirus infection. Comments on this clonotype: Its matching antigen is unknown. One junction end does not reproduce the germline sequence, and a read error may be involved.

Study outcomes and limitations: Dominating the ex vivo response were TCR beta clonotypes that were CMV-specific and HLA-C-restricted. Pooled public TCR beta family frequency picked out CMV carriers with the relevant HLA.

TCRdb re-called the reads through MiXCR, storing one row per CDR3 protein. The table shows 700,000 to 950,000 distinct CDR3 sequences, with less than 35% occurring only once. The germline V gene encodes CDR1 SGHDN and CDR2 FVKESK. The CDR3 contains 16 residues. The source of this sequence is a human donor in good health (CMV status not recorded). Some clones in this sample may be carry-over from other donors' samples. The chain couples TRBV14 to TRBJ1-3; D gene unclear. The sequences come from cultured CD8+ T cells from PBMCs, collected from culture after CMV antigen stimulation. CDR3 sequence: CASSQEGPLSGNTMYF. As DNA, the CDR3 is TGTGCCAGCAGCCAAGAAGGGCCTCTCTCTGGAAACACCATGTATTTT.